The 31 T cell receptor beta chains below were found in one sample sequenced in a study of human versus mouse CDR3 diversity and MHC coevolution. Here immunoSEQ multiplex PCR was the method, and the copy in TCRdb shows in-frame clones only, minus some. The sample carries 86,000 or so clones, 80% to 95% recorded once. The specimen sequenced was naive CD4+ T cells from blood. The subset is: CD45RO-negative CD62L-positive naive CD4 T cells. Receptor source: a person aged 25-75 years in good health.

The V and J genes are TRBV19 and TRBJ1-2; 9 bases align to TRBD1. The CDR3 contains 15 residues. The J segment lost 4 bases and the V segment lost 6 bases, leaving 9 bases of the junction unmatched. Germline CDR1 is LNHDA and CDR2 is SQIVND (reference sequence). The CDR3: CASRNTGGAGYGYTF. The DNA for the CDR3 is TGTGCCAGTAGAAATACAGGGGGCGCGGGCTATGGCTACACCTTC. Looking up the rest from reference TRBV19 and TRBJ1-2 gives the full variable domain: DGGITQSPKYLFRKEGQNVTLSCEQNLNHDAMYWYRQDPGQGLRLIYYSQIVNDFQKGDIAEGYSVSREKKESFPLTVTSAQKNPTAFYLCASRNTGGAGYGYTFGSGTRLTVV.

Comment on this clone: This CDR3 is also generated by other DNA sequences in the sample. This chain uses TRBV18 with TRBJ2-7; a possible D gene is TRBD1 (6 bases). Trimming removed 3 bases at V and 1 base at J, with 13 bases between. CDR1 is KGHSH, CDR2 LQKENI, per germline. The CDR3 is made up of 15 amino acids. CDR3 sequence: CASSPGQGKSYEQYF. The CDR3 nucleotides read TGTGCCAGCTCACCGGGGCAGGGGAAGTCCTACGAGCAGTACTTC.

The chain couples TRBV9 to TRBJ2-3; 7 nucleotides match TRBD1. The CDR3 covers 18 residues. The V gene end was trimmed by 0 bases and the J gene end by 1 base; junction bases not matched to a gene: 11. Germline CDR1 and CDR2: SGDLS and YYNGEE. The CDR3, as DNA: TGTGCCAGCAGCGTAGGGTCCGGGACAGTCCACGGCACAGATACGCAGTATTTT. Protein product: CASSVGSGTVHGTDTQYF.

This clone has just one count. The chain recombines TRBV6-6 with TRBJ1-1, with 8 bases lining up with TRBD1. The CDR3 is 15 amino acids. Per germline, CDR1 MNHNY and CDR2 SVGAGI (reference sequence). V lost 2 bases to trimming and J lost 0 bases; unmatched junction nucleotides: 2. The CDR3 nucleotides read TGTGCCAGCAGTTACCGGGACAGGATGAACACTGAAGCTTTCTTT. Protein product: CASSYRDRMNTEAFF.

For the CDR3, the DNA is TGCGCCAGCGCCGGGGCAGGGGAAGAGGGCACTGAAGCTTTCTTT. This sequence encodes CASAGAGEEGTEAFF. This rearrangement joins TRBV4-3 to TRBJ1-1; D is possibly TRBD1 (6 bases). Trimming removed 8 bases at V and 4 bases at J, with 20 bases between. The CDR3 has 15 amino acids. In germline, CDR1 is LGHNA, CDR2 YSLEER.

The rearrangement joins TRBV9 to TRBJ2-2, with TRBD2 matching over 9 bases. Trimming cost V 0 bases and J 10 bases; bases outside gene matches: 7. Germline V CDR1 and CDR2: SGDLS, YYNGEE. The CDR3 runs to 15 residues. The CDR3 nucleotides read TGTGCCAGCAGCGTAGAGGTAGCGGGAGCGGTGGAGCTGTTTTTT. This codes for CASSVEVAGAVELFF.

As to this clone: Other DNA sequences within the sample encode an identical CDR3. This rearrangement joins TRBV29-1 to TRBJ2-1, with D perhaps TRBD2 (5 bases). Trimming shortened V by 5 bases and J by 0 bases, and 8 bases separated the two germline ends. Germline CDR1 SQVTM, CDR2 ANQGSEA. The CDR3 sequence is 13 residues long. CDR3 sequence reads: CSVSGSSYNEQFF. In nucleotides, the CDR3 is TGCAGCGTTTCTGGGAGCTCCTACAATGAGCAGTTCTTC.

The J gene is TRBJ1-3, the V gene TRBV11-2; D is perhaps TRBD1 (6 bases). The CDR3 is made up of 14 amino acids. Deletions cut 5 bases from V and 8 bases from J, with 16 bases between. Germline CDR1 is SGHAT and CDR2 is FQNNGV. The CDR3: CASSPGWGPHTIYF. The CDR3 coding sequence is TGTGCCAGCAGCCCCGGGTGGGGGCCCCACACCATATATTTT.

The chain recombines TRBV5-6 with TRBJ1-5; D is perhaps TRBD1 (6 bases). This CDR3 is 15 amino acids long. The ends were cut back, 3 bases at V and 0 bases at J, with 10 bases in the middle. The germline gives CDR1 SGHDT, CDR2 YYEEEE. DNA for the CDR3: TGTGCCAGCAGCTCGGAAGGGGGTAGCAATCAGCCCCAGCATTTT. Translating gives CASSSEGGSNQPQHF.

This clone was counted once. The J gene is TRBJ2-2, the V gene TRBV19; 8 nucleotides align to TRBD1. Germline CDR1 is LNHDA and CDR2 is SQIVND (reference sequence). The ends lost 6 bases at V and 4 bases at J; junction bases unmatched: 7. The CDR3 runs to 15 residues. This CDR3 is CASSTSRGRTGELFF. In DNA form, the CDR3 reads TGTGCCAGTAGCACCTCCAGGGGGCGCACCGGGGAGCTGTTTTTT.

The chain joins TRBV10-1 to TRBJ2-1; a weak D match, TRBD2 (7 bases). This CDR3 has 15 residues. Per germline, CDR1 WNHNN and CDR2 SYGVQD (reference sequence). V was pared by 6 bases and J by 2 bases, with 14 bases between. The CDR3: CASSGLGGAYNEQFF. CDR3 DNA sequence: TGCGCCAGCAGCGGACTAGGGGGTGCCTACAATGAGCAGTTCTTC.

This clone has a single count. The J gene is TRBJ2-2, the V gene TRBV6-5; 9 bases align to TRBD1. The CDR3 is 15 amino acids. The V gene end was trimmed by 6 bases and the J gene end by 2 bases; junction bases not matched to a gene: 4. Germline assignment: CDR1 MNHEY and CDR2 SVGAGI. The CDR3 DNA reads TGTGCCAGCAGCCGGGGACAGGGTAACACCGGGGAGCTGTTTTTT. This translates into CASSRGQGNTGELFF.

The chain couples TRBV29-1 to TRBJ2-7, with a tentative D call TRBD1 (6 bases). The V end lost 6 bases, the J end lost 5 bases, and 17 bases lay between the germline ends. This CDR3 spans 13 amino acids. CDR1 is SQVTM, CDR2 ANQGSEA, per germline. In DNA, the CDR3 is TGCAGCGTCGGAGAAAGGGGGTTTGACGAGCAGTACTTC. Encoded protein: CSVGERGFDEQYF.

This clone has a single count. The chain combines TRBV5-1 with TRBJ2-7, with D unclear. Germline assignment: CDR1 SGHRS and CDR2 YFSETQ. V was shortened by 0 bases and J by 4 bases, with 14 bases between the two germline ends. The CDR3 consists of 15 residues. The CDR3 nucleotides are TGCGCCAGCAGCTTGGCCGGTGACATCTTTTACGAGCAGTACTTC. Encoded protein: CASSLAGDIFYEQYF.

The chain combines TRBV28 with TRBJ2-5, with 9 bases identical to TRBD1. This CDR3 has 15 residues. Trimming at V came to 5 bases and at J to 1 base, leaving 5 bases not matched to a gene. The germline gives CDR1 MDHEN, CDR2 SYDVKM. CDR3 sequence reads: CASSLTGQGQETQYF. CDR3 DNA sequence: TGTGCCAGCAGTCTTACGGGACAGGGCCAAGAGACCCAGTACTTC.

The V and J genes are TRBV28 and TRBJ1-2, with unresolved D. V was pared by 4 bases and J by 4 bases, with 13 bases between. Germline lookup yields CDR1 MDHEN and CDR2 SYDVKM. The CDR3 spans 14 residues. The CDR3 DNA sequence: TGTGCCAGCAGTTCAACCCAGAGGCTCTATGGCTACACCTTC. Translated, it gives CASSSTQRLYGYTF.

CDR3 residues: CASSFRGTGELFF. DNA of the CDR3: TGTGCCAGCAGTTTTAGGGGCACCGGGGAGCTGTTTTTT. V usage is TRBV27 and J usage is TRBJ2-2, with D possibly TRBD1 on 5 matching bases. V lost 3 bases, J lost 4 bases, and 6 bases lay in between. The germline CDR1 and CDR2 sequences are MNHEY and SMNVEV (reference sequence). The CDR3 spans 13 residues.

This sequence joins TRBV7-9 and TRBJ2-1, with 8 bases fitting TRBD1. This CDR3 comprises 15 residues. Germline values: CDR1 SEHNR, CDR2 FQNEAQ (reference sequence). Germline trimming cut 4 bases from V and 5 bases from J; bases unmatched to any gene: 7. CDR3 protein: CASSSDRGLNNEQFF. DNA of the CDR3: TGTGCCAGCAGCTCCGACAGGGGTCTTAACAATGAGCAGTTCTTC. The full variable domain, rest sourced from reference TRBV7-9 and TRBJ2-1, is DTGVSQNPRHKITKRGQNVTFRCDPISEHNRLYWYRQTLGQGPEFLTYFQNEAQLEKSRLLSDRFSAERPKGSFSTLEIQRTEQGDSAMYLCASSSDRGLNNEQFFGPGTRLTVL.

This chain uses TRBV11-3 with TRBJ2-3; 9 bases match TRBD2. The V gene end was trimmed by 5 bases and the J gene end by 3 bases; junction bases not matched to a gene: 9. Germline V gene sequence: CDR1 SGHNT, CDR2 YENEEA. The CDR3 is 16 amino acids. CDR3 sequence: CASSPASGIQTDTQYF. The CDR3 region has the DNA TGTGCCAGCAGCCCCGCTAGCGGGATTCAAACAGATACGCAGTATTTT. Full variable domain (outside the CDR3, taken from reference TRBV11-3 and TRBJ2-3): EAGVVQSPRYKIIEKKQPVAFWCNPISGHNTLYWYLQNLGQGPELLIRYENEEAVDDSQLPKDRFSAERLKGVDSTLKIQPAELGDSAVYLCASSPASGIQTDTQYFGPGTRLTVL.

This clone was seen a handful of times. This sequence joins TRBV19 and TRBJ1-4, with 7 bases matching TRBD1. V gave up 5 bases and J gave up 3 bases; unmatched junction bases: 6. CDR1 and CDR2 from the germline V gene are LNHDA and SQIVND (reference sequence). The CDR3 has 15 residues. CDR3 DNA: TGTGCCAGTAGTGCCCGACAGGGCGCTAATGAAAAACTGTTTTTT. Protein product: CASSARQGANEKLFF.

The chain employs TRBV5-1 and TRBJ1-4; D ambiguous. CDR1 and CDR2 from the germline V gene are SGHRS and YFSETQ. The V gene lost 0 bases and the J gene lost 4 bases, with 4 bases spanning the gap. The CDR3 consists of 13 residues. CDR3 in amino acids: CASSLADNEKLFF. CDR3 nucleotide sequence: TGCGCCAGCAGCTTGGCAGATAATGAAAAACTGTTTTTT.

The chain links TRBV4-3 to TRBJ2-7, with 7 bases that match TRBD2. The length of the CDR3 is 18 residues. Looked up from germline, CDR1 is LGHNA and CDR2 is YSLEER. V lost 0 bases to trimming and J lost 5 bases; unmatched junction nucleotides: 16. CDR3 sequence reads: CASSQDPPKGPGRDEQYF. The CDR3 region has the DNA TGCGCCAGCAGCCAAGACCCGCCCAAAGGCCCTGGGAGGGACGAGCAGTACTTC.

V and J are TRBV7-8 and TRBJ2-7, with 8 bases fitting TRBD1. V lost 3 bases and J lost 6; bases outside the gene matches: 1. Germline V gives CDR1 SGHVS, CDR2 FQNEAQ. The CDR3 sequence is 12 residues long. Written as DNA, the CDR3 is TGTGCCAGCAGCTTGACAGGGGTCGAGCAGTACTTC. This codes for CASSLTGVEQYF.

The V and J genes are TRBV7-2 and TRBJ2-3; 12 bases map to TRBD2. The CDR3 covers 17 residues. Germline values: CDR1 SGHTA, CDR2 FQGNSA. Trimming removed 0 bases from V and 8 bases from J; junction bases left unmatched: 9. CDR3 protein: CASSLASASGRAATQYF. The CDR3 nucleotides read TGTGCCAGCAGCTTAGCCTCTGCTAGCGGGAGGGCAGCTACGCAGTATTTT.

CDR3 amino acids: CASSFWQGITGELFF. For the CDR3, the DNA is TGTGCCAGCAGTTTCTGGCAGGGTATCACCGGGGAGCTGTTTTTT. The rearrangement links TRBV28 to TRBJ2-2; possibly TRBD1 for D (5 bases). The CDR3 is 15 amino acids. Trimming removed 3 bases from V and 4 bases from J, with 12 bases in between. Per the germline V gene, CDR1 is MDHEN and CDR2 is SYDVKM. Filled out from reference TRBV28 and TRBJ2-2, the complete variable domain reads DVKVTQSSRYLVKRTGEKVFLECVQDMDHENMFWYRQDPGLGLRLIYFSYDVKMKEKGDIPEGYSVSREKKERFSLILESASTNQTSMYLCASSFWQGITGELFFGEGSRLTVL.

V gene TRBV7-9 combines with J gene TRBJ2-1; TRBD2 matches at 14 bases. Germline lookup yields CDR1 SEHNR and CDR2 FQNEAQ (reference sequence). This CDR3 region has 15 residues. J lost 8 bases, V lost 0 bases, and 0 bases had no gene match. CDR3 residues: CASSLAGLAGDEQFF. CDR3 bases: TGTGCCAGCAGCTTAGCGGGACTAGCGGGAGATGAGCAGTTCTTC.

This clone was detected once. The rearrangement links TRBV14 to TRBJ1-2; 7 nucleotides match TRBD1. The CDR3 is 14 amino acids. Per germline, CDR1 SGHDN and CDR2 FVKESK. The trim removed 5 bases at V and 2 bases at J, leaving 5 bases unmatched. The CDR3 bases are TGTGCCAGCAGCGACCTGACAGGGAACTATGGCTACACCTTC. Translation: CASSDLTGNYGYTF. The full variable domain, completed using reference TRBV14 and TRBJ1-2, is EAGVTQFPSHSVIEKGQTVTLRCDPISGHDNLYWYRRVMGKEIKFLLHFVKESKQDESGMPNNRFLAERTGGTYSTLKVQPAELEDSGVYFCASSDLTGNYGYTFGSGTRLTVV.

The chain uses TRBV7-2 and TRBJ2-7; D perhaps matches TRBD2 (5 bases). The germline V gene encodes CDR1 SGHTA and CDR2 FQGNSA. V dropped 5 bases and J dropped 6 bases, with 17 bases sitting between them. The CDR3 has 14 amino acids. CDR3: CASSPRVGAGEQYF. In nucleotides, the CDR3 is TGTGCCAGCAGCCCCCGGGTGGGCGCGGGCGAGCAGTACTTC.

This clone was seen only once. V gene TRBV7-2 combines with J gene TRBJ1-3; 8 bases align to TRBD1. Germline V gives CDR1 SGHTA, CDR2 FQGNSA. V was pared by 5 bases and J by 3 bases, with 9 bases of the junction left unmatched. The CDR3 extends over 16 amino acids. As DNA, the CDR3 is TGTGCCAGCAGCCTTTGGACAGGGAGAGGTGGAAACACCATATATTTT. It codes for CASSLWTGRGGNTIYF.

This clone was recorded once. The chain combines TRBV6-5 with TRBJ1-6; D is perhaps TRBD1 (5 bases). The V gene's germline CDR1 is MNHEY and CDR2 SVGAGI. The CDR3 is 14 amino acids. Trimming took 5 bases from V and 9 from J, leaving 14 bases between them. CDR3 nucleotides: TGTGCCAGCAGTGAAGAAGGGGCTCCTTCACCCCTCCACTTT. This translates into CASSEEGAPSPLHF.

V and J are TRBV7-6 and TRBJ2-1, with 12 bases lining up with TRBD2. The V gene's germline CDR1 is SGHVS and CDR2 FNYEAQ. The CDR3 has 15 residues. The J segment lost 7 bases and the V segment lost 4 bases, leaving 5 bases of the junction unmatched. The DNA for the CDR3 is TGTGCCAGCAGCTCTAGGACTAGCGGGGCTAATGAGCAGTTCTTC. Amino acids: CASSSRTSGANEQFF.